This TCR beta chain is from a study of CD8+ T cells in alopecia areata. About the research overall: Tofacitinib was taken orally by treated patients, and the dose was 5 to 10 mg twice daily. The investigators scored severity in treated patients by the percentage of affected scalp area. Study findings and constraints: Mouse data revealed clearer TCR sharing than patient data did, a gap possibly tied to HLA.

Treatment noted: oral pan-JAK inhibitor, 5-10 mg twice daily. Sorted populations comprised CD4+ and CD8+ T cells obtained from PBMCs. Germline assignment: CDR1 SGDLS and CDR2 YYNGEE. V lost 3 bases, J lost 4 bases, and 10 bases lay in between. The CDR3 covers 13 residues. As the sequencing template, cDNA was produced by extracting RNA and reverse transcribing it. Profiling relied on immunoSEQ multiplex PCR, and the TCRdb table lists in-frame clones only, not all of them. Among fewer than 250,000 clones listed, 60% were seen once. This clone was recorded a few times. Its cognate antigen is unknown. The sequence derives from a human donor with alopecia areata. V gene TRBV9 combines with J gene TRBJ1-1; no definite D call. The sequencing used CD4+ T cells sorted from blood, collected at week 24, from a patient treated with tofacitinib. This CDR3 reads CASSAASGTEAFF. The CDR3 DNA reads TGTGCCAGCAGCGCCGCTTCGGGCACTGAAGCTTTCTTT. The full variable domain, with the rest looked up from reference TRBV9 and TRBJ1-1, is DSGVTQTPKHLITATGQRVTLRCSPRSGDLSVYWYQQSLDQGLQFLIQYYNGEERAKGNILERFSAQQFPDLHSELNLSSLELGDSALYFCASSAASGTEAFFGQGTRLTVV.